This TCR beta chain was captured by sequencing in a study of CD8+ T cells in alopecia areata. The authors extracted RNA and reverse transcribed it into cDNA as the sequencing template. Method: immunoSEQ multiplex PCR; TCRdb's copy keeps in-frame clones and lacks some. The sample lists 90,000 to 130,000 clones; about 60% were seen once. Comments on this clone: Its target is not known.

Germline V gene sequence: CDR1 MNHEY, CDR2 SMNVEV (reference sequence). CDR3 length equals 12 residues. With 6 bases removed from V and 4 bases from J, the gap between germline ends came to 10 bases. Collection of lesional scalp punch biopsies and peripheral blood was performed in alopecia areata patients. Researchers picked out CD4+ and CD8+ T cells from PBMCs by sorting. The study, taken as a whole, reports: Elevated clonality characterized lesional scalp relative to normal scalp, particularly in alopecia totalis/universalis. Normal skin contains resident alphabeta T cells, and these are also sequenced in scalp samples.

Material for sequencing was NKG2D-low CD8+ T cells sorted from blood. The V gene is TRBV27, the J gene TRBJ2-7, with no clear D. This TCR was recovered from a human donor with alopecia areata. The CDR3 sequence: CASRGGEYEQYF. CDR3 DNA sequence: TGTGCCAGCAGGGGCGGTGAATACGAGCAGTACTTC.